This T cell receptor beta chain was sequenced during a study of molecular identifiers for immune sequencing clone quantification. Each CDR3 protein gets one entry after TCRdb re-called the PCR reads with MiXCR. Seen here are roughly 12,000 distinct CDR3 sequences, around 15% observed once, and the top ten hold around 1.6%. Germline V CDR1 and CDR2: MDHEN, SYDVKM. The CDR3 spans 14 residues. V lost 7 bases and J lost 0, with 13 bases in between. Many counts were recorded for this clonotype. The chain is built from TRBV28 and TRBJ2-7, with D possibly matching TRBD2 (5 bases). This clonotype was obtained from a human donor in good health. Some libraries in this study had Jurkat cell RNA spiked in. Sequencing input: naive CD8+ T cells from blood, with Jurkat cell RNA spiked in. This sample's subset: FACS-sorted CD8+CD4-CCR7+CD45RA+ naive T cells. CDR3 region: CASTTEGPSYEQYF. The CDR3 coding sequence is TGTGCCAGCACTACAGAGGGTCCCTCCTACGAGCAGTACTTC.